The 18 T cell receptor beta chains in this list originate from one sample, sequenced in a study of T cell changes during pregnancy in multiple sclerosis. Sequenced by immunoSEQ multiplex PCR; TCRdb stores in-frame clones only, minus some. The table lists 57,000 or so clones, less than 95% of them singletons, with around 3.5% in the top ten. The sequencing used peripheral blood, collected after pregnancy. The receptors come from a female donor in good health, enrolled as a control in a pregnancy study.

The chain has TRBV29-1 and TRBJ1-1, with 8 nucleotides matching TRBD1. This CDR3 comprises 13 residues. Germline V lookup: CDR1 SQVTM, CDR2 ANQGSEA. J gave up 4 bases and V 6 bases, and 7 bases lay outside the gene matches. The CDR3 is CSVPKGQGTEAFF. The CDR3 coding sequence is TGCAGCGTCCCTAAAGGACAGGGCACTGAAGCTTTCTTT.

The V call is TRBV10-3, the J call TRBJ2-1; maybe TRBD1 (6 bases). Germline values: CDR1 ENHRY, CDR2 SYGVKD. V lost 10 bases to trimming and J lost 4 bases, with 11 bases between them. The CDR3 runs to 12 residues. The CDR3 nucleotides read TGTGCCACACAGGACAGTTACAATGAGCAGTTCTTC. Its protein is CATQDSYNEQFF.

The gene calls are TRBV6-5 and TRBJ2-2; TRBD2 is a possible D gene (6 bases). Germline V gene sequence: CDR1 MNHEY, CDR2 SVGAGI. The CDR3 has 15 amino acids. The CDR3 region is CAISLRGPWTGELFF. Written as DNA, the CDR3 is TGTGCTATCTCTTTGCGGGGTCCCTGGACCGGGGAGCTGTTTTTT.

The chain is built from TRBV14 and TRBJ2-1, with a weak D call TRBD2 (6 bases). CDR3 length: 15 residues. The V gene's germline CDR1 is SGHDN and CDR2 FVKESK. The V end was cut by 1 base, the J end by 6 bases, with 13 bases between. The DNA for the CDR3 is TGTGCCAGCAGCCAAGGACTAGGGTGGTCCAATGAGCAGTTCTTC. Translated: CASSQGLGWSNEQFF.

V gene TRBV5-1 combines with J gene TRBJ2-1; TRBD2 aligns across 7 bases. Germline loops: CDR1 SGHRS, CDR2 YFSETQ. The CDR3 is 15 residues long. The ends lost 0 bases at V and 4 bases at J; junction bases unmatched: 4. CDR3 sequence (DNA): TGCGCCAGCAGCTTGGAACTAGCGACGTACAATGAGCAGTTCTTC. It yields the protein CASSLELATYNEQFF.

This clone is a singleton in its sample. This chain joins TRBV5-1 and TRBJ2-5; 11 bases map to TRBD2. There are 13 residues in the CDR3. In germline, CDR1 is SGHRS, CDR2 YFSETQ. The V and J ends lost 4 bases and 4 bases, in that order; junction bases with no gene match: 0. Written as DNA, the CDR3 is TGCGCCAGCAGCACTAGCGGGGGAGAGACCCAGTACTTC. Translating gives CASSTSGGETQYF.

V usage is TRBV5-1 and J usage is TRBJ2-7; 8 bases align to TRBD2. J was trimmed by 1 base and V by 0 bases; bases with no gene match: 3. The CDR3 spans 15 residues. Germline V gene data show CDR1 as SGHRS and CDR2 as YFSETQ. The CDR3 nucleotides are TGCGCCAGCAGCTTGGGACTAGCGAATTCCTACGAGCAGTACTTC. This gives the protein CASSLGLANSYEQYF.

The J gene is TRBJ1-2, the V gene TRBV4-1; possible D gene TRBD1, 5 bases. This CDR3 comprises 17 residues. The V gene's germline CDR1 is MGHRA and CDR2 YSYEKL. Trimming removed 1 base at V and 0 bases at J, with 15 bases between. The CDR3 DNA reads TGCGCCAGCAGCCAAGTTTTGAGTGACAGAGCTAACTATGGCTACACCTTC. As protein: CASSQVLSDRANYGYTF.

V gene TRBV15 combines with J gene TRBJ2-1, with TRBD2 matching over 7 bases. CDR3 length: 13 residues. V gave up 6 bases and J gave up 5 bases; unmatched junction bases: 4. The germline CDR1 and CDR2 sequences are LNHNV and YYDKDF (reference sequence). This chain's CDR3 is CATRSGTHNEQFF. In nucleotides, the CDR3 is TGTGCCACCAGGAGCGGGACGCACAATGAGCAGTTCTTC.

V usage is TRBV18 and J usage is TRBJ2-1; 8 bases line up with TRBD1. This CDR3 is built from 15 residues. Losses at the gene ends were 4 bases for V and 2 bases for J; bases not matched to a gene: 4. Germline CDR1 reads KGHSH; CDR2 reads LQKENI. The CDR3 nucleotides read TGTGCCAGCTCACTTGGACAGGGTACCTACAATGAGCAGTTCTTC. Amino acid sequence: CASSLGQGTYNEQFF. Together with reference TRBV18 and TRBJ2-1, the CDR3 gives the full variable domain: NAGVMQNPRHLVRRRGQEARLRCSPMKGHSHVYWYRQLPEEGLKFMVYLQKENIIDESGMPKERFSAEFPKEGPSILRIQQVVRGDSAAYFCASSLGQGTYNEQFFGPGTRLTVL.

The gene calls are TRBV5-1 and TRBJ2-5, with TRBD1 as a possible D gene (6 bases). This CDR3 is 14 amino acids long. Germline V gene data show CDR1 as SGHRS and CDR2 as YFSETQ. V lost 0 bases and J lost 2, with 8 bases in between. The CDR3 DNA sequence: TGCGCCAGCAGCTTGGCGGACAGACAAGAGACCCAGTACTTC. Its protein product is CASSLADRQETQYF.

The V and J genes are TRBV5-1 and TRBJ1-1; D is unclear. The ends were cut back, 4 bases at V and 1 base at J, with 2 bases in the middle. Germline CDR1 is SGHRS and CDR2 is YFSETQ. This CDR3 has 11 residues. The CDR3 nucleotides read TGCGCCAGCAGCCAGAACACTGAAGCTTTCTTT. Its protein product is CASSQNTEAFF. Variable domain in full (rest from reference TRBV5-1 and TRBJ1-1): KAGVTQTPRYLIKTRGQQVTLSCSPISGHRSVSWYQQTPGQGLQFLFEYFSETQRNKGNFPGRFSGRQFSNSRSEMNVSTLELGDSALYLCASSQNTEAFFGQGTRLTVV.

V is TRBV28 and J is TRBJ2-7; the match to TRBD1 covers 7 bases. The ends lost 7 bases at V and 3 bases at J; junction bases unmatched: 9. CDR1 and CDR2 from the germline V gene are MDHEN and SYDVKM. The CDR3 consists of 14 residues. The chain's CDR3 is CASTPNRGGYEQYF. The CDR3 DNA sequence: TGTGCCAGCACACCTAACAGGGGCGGCTACGAGCAGTACTTC. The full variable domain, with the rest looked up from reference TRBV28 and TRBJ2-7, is DVKVTQSSRYLVKRTGEKVFLECVQDMDHENMFWYRQDPGLGLRLIYFSYDVKMKEKGDIPEGYSVSREKKERFSLILESASTNQTSMYLCASTPNRGGYEQYFGPGTRLTVT.

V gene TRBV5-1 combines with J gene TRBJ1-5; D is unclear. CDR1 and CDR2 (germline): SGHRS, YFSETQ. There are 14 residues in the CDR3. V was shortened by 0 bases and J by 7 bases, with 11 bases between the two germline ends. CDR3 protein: CASSLGKENQPQHF. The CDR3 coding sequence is TGCGCCAGCAGCTTGGGGAAGGAGAACCAGCCCCAGCATTTT.

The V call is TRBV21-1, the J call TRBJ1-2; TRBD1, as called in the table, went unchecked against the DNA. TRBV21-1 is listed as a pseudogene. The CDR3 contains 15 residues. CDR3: CASSSSSPTGCGYTF. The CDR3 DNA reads TGTGCCAGCAGCTCCTCTTCCCCGACAGGGTGCGGCTACACCTTC.

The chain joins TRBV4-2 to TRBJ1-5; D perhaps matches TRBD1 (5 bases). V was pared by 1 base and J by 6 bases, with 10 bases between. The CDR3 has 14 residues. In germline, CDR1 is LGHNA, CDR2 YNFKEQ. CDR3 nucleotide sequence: TGTGCCAGCAGCCAAGCCCAGGGAGGTCAGCCCCAGCATTTT. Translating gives CASSQAQGGQPQHF.

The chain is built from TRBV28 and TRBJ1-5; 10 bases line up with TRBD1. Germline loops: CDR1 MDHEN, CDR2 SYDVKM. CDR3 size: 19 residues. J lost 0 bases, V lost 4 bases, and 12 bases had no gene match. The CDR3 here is CASSSPGQGGLYSNQPQHF. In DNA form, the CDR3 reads TGTGCCAGCAGTTCTCCCGGACAGGGGGGTCTCTATAGCAATCAGCCCCAGCATTTT.

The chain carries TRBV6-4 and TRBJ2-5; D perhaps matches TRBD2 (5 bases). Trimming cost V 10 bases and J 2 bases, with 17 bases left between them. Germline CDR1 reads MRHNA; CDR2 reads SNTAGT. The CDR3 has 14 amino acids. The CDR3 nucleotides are TGTGCCAACGGCCCCTCGGGGTGGCAAGAGACCCAGTACTTC. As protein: CANGPSGWQETQYF.